These 30 T cell receptor beta chains originate from one sample sequenced in a study of OX40 agonist ivuxolimab in advanced cancers. The repertoire was sequenced with immunoSEQ multiplex PCR; TCRdb's copy has only in-frame clones and lacks some. The table has more than 80,000 clones, around 88% seen once. The sample in question was CD4+ or CD8+ T cells sorted from blood, obtained in a trial of the OX40 agonist ivuxolimab. The receptors here all came from an adult with an advanced solid tumor such as melanoma, head and neck, liver or kidney cancer.

This clone was seen more than once but under ten times. This chain uses TRBV28 with TRBJ2-5; 7 nucleotides line up with TRBD1. CDR3 size: 13 residues. Germline-derived CDR1 and CDR2 are MDHEN and SYDVKM. V lost 6 bases to trimming and J lost 7 bases; unmatched junction nucleotides: 8. CDR3 protein: CASRGQSTRTQYF. In DNA, the CDR3 is TGTGCCAGCAGGGGACAGTCGACAAGGACCCAGTACTTC.

The chain has TRBV27 and TRBJ1-2; TRBD1 is a possible D gene (6 bases). CDR1 and CDR2 from the germline V gene are MNHEY and SMNVEV (reference sequence). The CDR3 has 13 residues. V shed 5 bases and J shed 5 bases, with 12 bases lying between them. The DNA for the CDR3 is TGTGCCAGCAGTCCAGGACAGAAGTATGGCTACACCTTC. Amino acid sequence: CASSPGQKYGYTF.

This clone turned up a few times. The rearrangement links TRBV7-3 to TRBJ2-5; D is unresolved. The CDR3 totals 16 residues. CDR1 and CDR2 (germline): SGHTA, FQGTGA. Trimming stripped 3 bases from V and 5 bases from J, with 19 bases between. CDR3: CASSFSSPGAAETQYF. CDR3 in DNA: TGTGCCAGCAGCTTTTCTTCACCAGGTGCGGCTGAGACCCAGTACTTC.

The rearrangement links TRBV29-1 to TRBJ1-5, with D perhaps matching TRBD1 (5 bases). The V and J ends lost 6 bases and 4 bases respectively, with 16 bases between them. Per the germline V gene, CDR1 is SQVTM and CDR2 is ANQGSEA. The CDR3 is made up of 14 amino acids. CDR3 sequence (DNA): TGCAGCGTGGCCAACCGGGACTCAAATCAGCCCCAGCATTTT. Its protein is CSVANRDSNQPQHF. The variable domain in full, completed from reference TRBV29-1 and TRBJ1-5, reads SAVISQKPSRDICQRGTSLTIQCQVDSQVTMMFWYRQQPGQSLTLIATANQGSEATYESGFVIDKFPISRPNLTFSTLTVSNMSPEDSSIYLCSVANRDSNQPQHFGDGTRLSIL.

The chain has TRBV28 and TRBJ1-5; D remains ambiguous. Trimming took off 1 base at V and 3 bases at J, with 1 base between the two ends. This CDR3 region has 12 residues. The germline V gene has CDR1 MDHEN and CDR2 SYDVKM. CDR3 protein: CASSLFNQPQHF. CDR3 DNA sequence: TGTGCCAGCAGTTTATTCAATCAGCCCCAGCATTTT.

The rearrangement uses TRBV27 and TRBJ1-1; D might be TRBD1 (6 bases). V gave up 0 bases and J gave up 7 bases, with 12 bases separating them. The CDR3 totals 14 residues. Germline values: CDR1 MNHEY, CDR2 SMNVEV (reference sequence). The CDR3 protein is CASSLSLRGHEAFF. The CDR3 DNA reads as TGTGCCAGCAGTTTATCATTACGGGGACATGAAGCTTTCTTT.

This clone was seen just once. The chain links TRBV27 to TRBJ2-7; 10 bases are shared with TRBD2. Losses at the gene ends were 5 bases for V and 3 bases for J; bases not matched to a gene: 7. This CDR3 region has 15 residues. Germline-derived CDR1 and CDR2 are MNHEY and SMNVEV (reference sequence). The DNA of the CDR3 is TGTGCCAGCAGTCGCCCGGGACTAGCGAACTACGAGCAGTACTTC. This translates into CASSRPGLANYEQYF.

The table lists this clone with a few counts. The chain uses TRBV11-2 and TRBJ2-1; the D gene is possibly TRBD1 (6 bases). Germline CDR1 reads SGHAT; CDR2 reads FQNNGV. This CDR3 is built from 15 residues. The V end was cut by 6 bases, the J end by 1 base, with 13 bases between. DNA of the CDR3: TGTGCCAGCAGTCCAACAGGGATTTCCTACAATGAGCAGTTCTTC. It is translated as CASSPTGISYNEQFF.

This CDR3 is CSVGTGDYGYTF. CDR3 coding DNA: TGCAGCGTGGGGACAGGTGATTATGGCTACACCTTC. V gene TRBV29-1 combines with J gene TRBJ1-2; 8 bases fit TRBD1. The CDR3 has 12 residues. Looked up from germline, CDR1 is SQVTM and CDR2 is ANQGSEA. V lost 6 bases, J lost 5 bases, and 5 bases stayed unmatched.

This chain uses TRBV5-6 with TRBJ1-2, with D tentatively TRBD1 (5 bases). The CDR3 loop spans 14 amino acids. Trimming stripped 4 bases from V and 0 bases from J, with 10 bases between. The germline CDR1 and CDR2 sequences are SGHDT and YYEEEE. The CDR3 region is CASSPGDPNYGYTF. The CDR3 nucleotides are TGTGCCAGCAGCCCCGGGGACCCTAACTATGGCTACACCTTC.

The J gene is TRBJ2-7, the V gene TRBV7-2; 9 nucleotides line up with TRBD1. This CDR3 contains 14 residues. The trim removed 0 bases at V and 9 bases at J, leaving 6 bases unmatched. In germline, CDR1 is SGHTA, CDR2 FQGNSA. The CDR3 is CASSLAGQGAGQYF. The CDR3 DNA reads as TGTGCCAGCAGCTTAGCGGGACAGGGAGCCGGGCAGTACTTC.

The chain uses TRBV5-1 and TRBJ2-2; 9 bases map to TRBD2. This CDR3 region has 17 residues. The V gene's germline CDR1 is SGHRS and CDR2 YFSETQ. The ends lost 0 bases at V and 6 bases at J; junction bases unmatched: 9. The DNA for the CDR3 is TGCGCCAGCAGCTTGGCCGGGGGACTAGCTAGTTCCGGGGAGCTGTTTTTT. Its protein is CASSLAGGLASSGELFF.

This rearrangement joins TRBV27 to TRBJ1-1; tentative D call: TRBD1 (5 bases). The CDR3 extends over 14 amino acids. Germline values: CDR1 MNHEY, CDR2 SMNVEV (reference sequence). Trimming shortened V by 8 bases and J by 1 base, and 14 bases separated the two germline ends. CDR3 region: CASLRDGANTEAFF. The CDR3 DNA sequence: TGTGCCAGCCTAAGAGACGGGGCGAACACTGAAGCTTTCTTT.

A single count supports this clone. The rearrangement links TRBV28 to TRBJ2-3, with D perhaps assigned TRBD1 or TRBD2 (5 bases each). The CDR3 extends over 14 amino acids. The ends were cut back, 6 bases at V and 0 bases at J, with 10 bases in the middle. In germline, CDR1 is MDHEN, CDR2 SYDVKM. The CDR3 DNA reads TGTGCCAGCAGGGGGGTATTAAGCACAGATACGCAGTATTTT. Protein sequence: CASRGVLSTDTQYF.

This clone has only one observation. The V call is TRBV27, the J call TRBJ2-7; D is unclear. The CDR3 contains 14 residues. With 7 bases removed from V and 7 bases from J, the gap between germline ends came to 20 bases. Germline CDR1 and CDR2: MNHEY and SMNVEV (reference sequence). In nucleotides, the CDR3 is TGTGCCAGCAACCCTAGGGCCTCCTTCGAGGAGCAGTACTTC. It codes for CASNPRASFEEQYF.

J is TRBJ2-5 and V is TRBV4-1; the match to TRBD1 covers 8 bases. J gave up 4 bases and V 5 bases, and 12 bases lay outside the gene matches. This CDR3 has 16 residues. Germline V gene sequence: CDR1 MGHRA, CDR2 YSYEKL. As DNA, the CDR3 is TGCGCCAGCAGCTACAGGGGGACCCGAGGACGAGAGACCCAGTACTTC. This gives the protein CASSYRGTRGRETQYF.

The chain recombines TRBV9 with TRBJ2-1, with 11 bases that match TRBD2. The germline CDR1 and CDR2 sequences are SGDLS and YYNGEE. The ends lost 3 bases at V and 8 bases at J; junction bases unmatched: 4. CDR3 length: 14 residues. CDR3 DNA sequence: TGTGCCAGCAGCGCGATTAGCGGGAGGGATGAGCAGTTCTTC. Amino acids: CASSAISGRDEQFF.

J is TRBJ2-7 and V is TRBV6-1; 7 bases map to TRBD1. The germline gives CDR1 MNHNS, CDR2 SASEGT. The V and J ends lost 5 bases and 3 bases, in that order; junction bases with no gene match: 7. The CDR3 loop spans 14 amino acids. CDR3 sequence reads: CASSRTGDFYEQYF. DNA of the CDR3: TGTGCCAGCAGTAGGACAGGAGATTTCTACGAGCAGTACTTC.

The rearrangement joins TRBV4-3 to TRBJ1-1; D might be TRBD1 (5 bases). The germline gives CDR1 LGHNA, CDR2 YSLEER. V gave up 0 bases and J gave up 3 bases, with 17 bases separating them. The CDR3 runs to 17 residues. CDR3 nucleotides: TGCGCCAGCAGCCAAGATCGGCCTACGGGGGGGGACACTGAAGCTTTCTTT. It translates to CASSQDRPTGGDTEAFF.

This clone occurred once. The genes are TRBV7-9 and TRBJ1-6, with no clear D. Germline V gene lookup returns CDR1 SEHNR and CDR2 FQNEAQ (reference sequence). The CDR3 has 14 amino acids. Trimming left V 1 base short and J 3 bases short, with 4 bases between. CDR3: CASSLGNYNSPLHF. The CDR3 DNA reads TGTGCCAGCAGCTTAGGGAACTATAATTCACCCCTCCACTTT.

This chain links TRBV28 with TRBJ2-3; the D gene is possibly TRBD1 (7 bases). The CDR3 has 17 residues. Trimming took off 1 base at V and 2 bases at J, with 16 bases between the two ends. Germline loops: CDR1 MDHEN, CDR2 SYDVKM. The CDR3 loop is CASSLFGRGDVTDTQYF. As DNA, the CDR3 is TGTGCCAGCAGTTTATTCGGCAGGGGGGACGTCACAGATACGCAGTATTTT. Full variable domain (missing parts from reference TRBV28 and TRBJ2-3): DVKVTQSSRYLVKRTGEKVFLECVQDMDHENMFWYRQDPGLGLRLIYFSYDVKMKEKGDIPEGYSVSREKKERFSLILESASTNQTSMYLCASSLFGRGDVTDTQYFGPGTRLTVL.

This clone has a handful of counts. The rearrangement joins TRBV7-8 to TRBJ2-7; TRBD2 matches at 9 bases. The germline V gene encodes CDR1 SGHVS and CDR2 FQNEAQ. This CDR3 is built from 19 residues. V was clipped by 1 base and J by 3 bases; unmatched bases: 16. As DNA, the CDR3 is TGTGCCAGCAGCTTAGTCAGTGGGGTGGCGGGAGGGCCGATCTACGAGCAGTACTTC. This encodes CASSLVSGVAGGPIYEQYF.

The genes are TRBV5-5 and TRBJ2-3; tentative D call: TRBD1 (6 bases). Trimming took off 10 bases at V and 1 base at J, with 13 bases between the two ends. Germline V gene lookup returns CDR1 SGHKS and CDR2 YYEKEE (reference sequence). The CDR3 extends over 13 amino acids. The CDR3 reads CAGGRDGTDTQYF. The CDR3 DNA is TGTGCCGGGGGCAGGGACGGCACAGATACGCAGTATTTT.

The chain uses TRBV11-2 and TRBJ2-7; D may be TRBD1 or TRBD2 (5 bases each). The CDR3 totals 11 residues. Germline loops: CDR1 SGHAT, CDR2 FQNNGV. The V end was cut by 5 bases, the J end by 7 bases, with 9 bases between. The CDR3 DNA reads TGTGCCAGCAGCCGGGGACCAGAGCAGTACTTC. Translation gives CASSRGPEQYF.

V and J are TRBV30 and TRBJ1-4; TRBD1 matches 7 bases. V shed 4 bases and J 7 bases; nucleotides not matched to a gene: 6. Germline V CDR1 and CDR2: GTSNPN, SVGIG (reference sequence). The CDR3 sequence is 13 residues long. The DNA of the CDR3 is TGTGCCTGGACCCGGGACAGAACTGAAAAACTGTTTTTT. Protein sequence: CAWTRDRTEKLFF. The whole variable domain, filled in from reference TRBV30 and TRBJ1-4, reads SQTIHQWPATLVQPVGSPLSLECTVEGTSNPNLYWYRQAAGRGLQLLFYSVGIGQISSEVPQNLSASRPQDRQFILSSKKLLLSDSGFYLCAWTRDRTEKLFFGSGTQLSVL.

This clone was seen only a few times. The chain combines TRBV30 with TRBJ1-1; D is unclear. CDR1 is GTSNPN, CDR2 SVGIG, per germline (reference sequence). The V end was cut by 3 bases, the J end by 5 bases, with 19 bases between. This CDR3 is built from 15 residues. The CDR3 nucleotides are TGTGCCTGGAGGGTTAACCGGGTCCTTGGAACTGAAGCTTTCTTT. Protein sequence: CAWRVNRVLGTEAFF.

The chain combines TRBV18 with TRBJ2-7; the match to TRBD1 covers 10 bases. Trimming took 3 bases from V and 7 from J; bases not matched to a gene: 6. Germline loops: CDR1 KGHSH, CDR2 LQKENI. The CDR3 is 14 amino acids. The CDR3: CASSPGTGAREQYF. The DNA for the CDR3 is TGTGCCAGCTCACCTGGGACAGGGGCCAGGGAGCAGTACTTC.

The V gene is TRBV4-3, the J gene TRBJ2-2; no firm D call. The CDR3 has 15 amino acids. Germline V gene data show CDR1 as LGHNA and CDR2 as YSLEER. Trimming removed 0 bases from V and 1 base from J, with 6 bases in between. The CDR3 region has the DNA TGCGCCAGCAGCCAAGAGTACCGGAACACCGGGGAGCTGTTTTTT. Translating it yields CASSQEYRNTGELFF.

This chain connects TRBV6-1 to TRBJ2-7, with TRBD2 identical over 8 bases. Germline-derived CDR1 and CDR2 are MNHNS and SASEGT. The CDR3 loop spans 14 amino acids. Losses at the gene ends were 11 bases for V and 3 bases for J; bases not matched to a gene: 12. This CDR3 is CAVKPLAGIYEQYF. DNA of the CDR3: TGTGCCGTAAAACCCCTAGCGGGTATCTACGAGCAGTACTTC.

J is TRBJ2-1 and V is TRBV5-4; D uncertain. V gave up 2 bases and J gave up 6 bases, with 12 bases separating them. CDR3 length equals 14 residues. Germline V gene data show CDR1 as SGHNT and CDR2 as YYREEE (reference sequence). This chain's CDR3 is CASSFGLHSNEQFF. CDR3 bases: TGTGCCAGCAGCTTTGGTCTACATAGCAATGAGCAGTTCTTC.